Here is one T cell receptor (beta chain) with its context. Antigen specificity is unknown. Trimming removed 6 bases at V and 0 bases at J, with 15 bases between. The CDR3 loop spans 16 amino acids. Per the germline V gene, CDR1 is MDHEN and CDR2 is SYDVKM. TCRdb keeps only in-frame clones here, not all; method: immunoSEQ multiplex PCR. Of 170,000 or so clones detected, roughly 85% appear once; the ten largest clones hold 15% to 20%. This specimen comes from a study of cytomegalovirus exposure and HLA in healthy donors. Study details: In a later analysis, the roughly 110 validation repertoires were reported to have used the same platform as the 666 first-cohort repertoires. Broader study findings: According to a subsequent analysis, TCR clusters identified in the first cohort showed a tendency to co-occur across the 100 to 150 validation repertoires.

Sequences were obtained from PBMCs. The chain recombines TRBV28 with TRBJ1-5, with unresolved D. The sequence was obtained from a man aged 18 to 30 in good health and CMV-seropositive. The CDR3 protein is CASRGGADYSNQPQHF. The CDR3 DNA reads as TGTGCCAGCAGGGGTGGCGCGGACTATAGCAATCAGCCCCAGCATTTT.